Below, 32 T cell receptor beta chains from the same sample are listed, as sequenced in a study of blood T cells in healthy people across ages. A sample-barcoded 5' primer and a J-beta primer mix were used in a second PCR of about 7 to 12 cycles. One entry per CDR3 protein, called by TCRdb with MiXCR from the 5' RACE reads. The sample consists of roughly 500,000 distinct CDR3 sequences, 27% of them appearing once. Input material: blood. The source is a woman aged 70 to 79 in good health.

This chain joins TRBV24-1 and TRBJ2-3; D ambiguous. V was clipped by 1 base and J by 2 bases, with 12 bases between them. Germline V gives CDR1 KGHDR, CDR2 SFDVKD. The CDR3 is 16 residues long. CDR3 in amino acids: CATSDFLAENTDTQYF. In DNA, the CDR3 is TGTGCCACCAGTGATTTTCTCGCGGAGAACACAGATACGCAGTATTTT.

This clonotype has only a few counts. This rearrangement joins TRBV7-2 to TRBJ2-7, with 9 bases that match TRBD2. The ends lost 3 bases at V and 2 bases at J; junction bases unmatched: 5. The length of the CDR3 is 15 residues. Germline lookup yields CDR1 SGHTA and CDR2 FQGNSA. The DNA of the CDR3 is TGTGCCAGCAGCTTTCTGCTAGCGGGGACCTACGAGCAGTACTTC. Amino acid sequence: CASSFLLAGTYEQYF.

The V gene is TRBV7-9, the J gene TRBJ1-6; TRBD1 matches at 7 bases. J lost 7 bases, V lost 5 bases, and 14 bases had no gene match. CDR3 length equals 17 residues. CDR1 SEHNR and CDR2 FQNEAQ come from the germline V gene (reference sequence). The CDR3 sequence: CASSQRRARDRNSPLHF. The CDR3 DNA reads TGTGCCAGCAGCCAGAGGAGGGCCCGGGACAGAAATTCACCCCTCCACTTT.

This clonotype has a handful of counts. The J gene is TRBJ2-3, the V gene TRBV19; 7 nucleotides align to TRBD1. CDR1 and CDR2 (germline): LNHDA, SQIVND (reference sequence). V lost 5 bases and J lost 5; bases outside the gene matches: 10. CDR3 length: 15 amino acids. CDR3 sequence: CASSPRQGRIDTQYF. In DNA form, the CDR3 reads TGTGCCAGTAGTCCCCGACAGGGTCGGATAGATACGCAGTATTTT.

V usage is TRBV9 and J usage is TRBJ2-3; 12 nucleotides match TRBD2. The CDR3 has 16 amino acids. Germline CDR1 is SGDLS and CDR2 is YYNGEE. V was pared by 3 bases and J by 3 bases, with 5 bases of the junction left unmatched. In DNA form, the CDR3 reads TGTGCCAGCAGCGCCCGGACTAGCGGGGATACAGATACGCAGTATTTT. This translates into CASSARTSGDTDTQYF. Drawing the rest from reference TRBV9 and TRBJ2-3, the complete variable domain is DSGVTQTPKHLITATGQRVTLRCSPRSGDLSVYWYQQSLDQGLQFLIQYYNGEERAKGNILERFSAQQFPDLHSELNLSSLELGDSALYFCASSARTSGDTDTQYFGPGTRLTVL.

This rearrangement joins TRBV29-1 to TRBJ2-5, with 9 bases lining up with TRBD1. The DNA matches TRBJ2-1 better at its end, which makes the J call doubtful. The CDR3 runs to 13 residues. The V gene's germline CDR1 is SQVTM and CDR2 ANQGSEA. CDR3 coding DNA: TGCAGCGTTGACCCTACAGGGGGCCTTGAGCAGTTCTTC. Translation gives CSVDPTGGLEQFF.

The rearrangement uses TRBV12-3 or TRBV12-4 and TRBJ1-1; unclear D gene. The CDR3 is made up of 12 amino acids. V dropped 10 bases and J dropped 11 bases, with 20 bases sitting between them. CDR3 residues: CATEGLSERAFF. The CDR3 nucleotides read TGTGCCACGGAAGGGCTCTCGGAACGGGCTTTCTTT.

The rearrangement joins TRBV28 to TRBJ2-1; possible D gene TRBD1, 5 bases. Germline assignment: CDR1 MDHEN and CDR2 SYDVKM. V was trimmed by 5 bases and J by 0 bases, leaving 17 bases between them. This CDR3 has 17 residues. The CDR3 DNA follows: TGTGCCAGCAGTACAGGTGCTACCTTGAGCTCCTACAATGAGCAGTTCTTC. It yields the protein CASSTGATLSSYNEQFF.

This clonotype was found a few times. This rearrangement joins TRBV5-1 to TRBJ2-1; weak D call: TRBD2 (5 bases). The CDR3 has 16 amino acids. The V end was cut by 4 bases, the J end by 0 bases, with 14 bases between. Looked up from germline, CDR1 is SGHRS and CDR2 is YFSETQ. The CDR3 DNA follows: TGCGCCAGCAGCCCAATCTCCAGCGGCTCCTACAATGAGCAGTTCTTC. Translation gives CASSPISSGSYNEQFF.

DNA for the CDR3: TGTGCCAGTAGTATAACCACAGATACGCAGTATTTT. Amino acids: CASSITTDTQYF. The V and J genes are TRBV19 and TRBJ2-3; D remains unclear. Germline values: CDR1 LNHDA, CDR2 SQIVND (reference sequence). V lost 2 bases to trimming and J lost 2 bases, with 2 bases between them. The CDR3 has 12 amino acids.

The V call is TRBV6-2 or TRBV6-3, the J call TRBJ1-1; TRBD1 aligns across 7 bases. This CDR3 region has 16 residues. Germline loops: CDR1 MNHEY, CDR2 SVGEGT. V was pared by 7 bases and J by 5 bases, with 16 bases of the junction left unmatched. CDR3: CASIRGDSWGETEAFF. The CDR3, as DNA: TGTGCCAGCATTCGAGGGGACAGTTGGGGAGAGACTGAAGCTTTCTTT.

The rearrangement links TRBV6-6 to TRBJ2-3; D may be TRBD1 (6 bases). This CDR3 region has 15 residues. From germline, CDR1 is MNHNY and CDR2 SVGAGI (reference sequence). The V gene lost 5 bases and the J gene lost 4 bases, with 16 bases spanning the gap. Here the CDR3 reads CASSHPTGTADTQYF. The CDR3 DNA is TGTGCCAGCAGTCACCCCACAGGGACCGCAGATACGCAGTATTTT.

A few counts support this clonotype. The chain recombines TRBV20-1 with TRBJ1-1; possible D gene TRBD1, 5 bases. V dropped 1 base and J dropped 6 bases, with 15 bases sitting between them. The CDR3 totals 14 residues. The germline V gene has CDR1 DFQATT and CDR2 SNEGSKA (reference sequence). The CDR3 bases are TGCAGTGCTAGAGTATCCGGGGGTTGGGCTGAAGCTTTCTTT. It codes for CSARVSGGWAEAFF.

The V and J genes are TRBV7-2 and TRBJ1-6; TRBD1 matches at 9 bases. Unmatched junction bases numbered 6, after V lost 5 bases and J lost 10 bases. The V gene's germline CDR1 is SGHTA and CDR2 FQGNSA. The CDR3 runs 14 residues. This CDR3 is CASSPRQGESPLHF. CDR3 bases: TGTGCCAGCAGCCCCAGACAGGGGGAGTCACCCCTCCACTTT.

About this clonotype: A much larger clone differs from this one at a single base, so this may be a read error. This chain connects TRBV27 to TRBJ2-3; 9 bases are a match to TRBD2. This CDR3 is 16 amino acids long. CDR1 MNHEY and CDR2 SMNVEV come from the germline V gene (reference sequence). The V and J ends lost 5 bases and 2 bases, in that order; junction bases with no gene match: 8. The CDR3 DNA reads as TGTGCCAGCAGTAAGGGACTAGCTAGGTCCACAGATACGCAGTATTTT. This encodes CASSKGLARSTDTQYF.

This chain's CDR3 is CASSLTNLVRAQTENTEAFF. The DNA for the CDR3 is TGTGCCAGCAGCTTAACCAACCTGGTTCGGGCCCAAACAGAGAACACTGAAGCTTTCTTT. The chain recombines TRBV11-1 with TRBJ1-1; the D is unclear. The CDR3 is made up of 20 amino acids. Trimming took off 2 bases at V and 1 base at J, with 26 bases between the two ends. CDR1 and CDR2 (germline): SGHAT, FQDESV (reference sequence).

The gene calls are TRBV4-3 and TRBJ1-4; a possible D gene is TRBD1 (5 bases). The CDR3 consists of 14 residues. CDR1 is LGHNA, CDR2 YSLEER, per germline. The V end lost 0 bases, the J end lost 8 bases, and 10 bases lay between the germline ends. CDR3 DNA sequence: TGCGCCAGCAGCCAAGATCTGGGGGACGAAAAACTGTTTTTT. This encodes CASSQDLGDEKLFF.

The chain couples TRBV7-2 to TRBJ2-5; 7 positions agree with TRBD2. Germline CDR1 reads SGHTA; CDR2 reads FQGNSA. This CDR3 is 14 amino acids long. Unmatched junction bases numbered 3, after V lost 2 bases and J lost 3 bases. CDR3: CASSLFAGEETQYF. CDR3 DNA: TGTGCCAGCAGCTTATTTGCGGGGGAAGAGACCCAGTACTTC.

CDR3 protein: CASSRRGGLGEKLFF. The CDR3 nucleotides are TGTGCCAGCAGCCGCCGGGGGGGCTTAGGTGAAAAACTGTTTTTT. V is TRBV5-6 and J is TRBJ1-4, with D perhaps matching TRBD1 (6 bases). The V end lost 4 bases, the J end lost 7 bases, and 17 bases lay between the germline ends. The V gene's germline CDR1 is SGHDT and CDR2 YYEEEE. The CDR3 extends over 15 amino acids.

This clonotype showed up just a few times. The chain recombines TRBV10-3 with TRBJ2-4, with D possibly TRBD1 on 7 matching bases. The germline V gene encodes CDR1 ENHRY and CDR2 SYGVKD. V gave up 2 bases and J gave up 8 bases, with 10 bases separating them. There are 13 residues in the CDR3. Written as DNA, the CDR3 is TGTGCCATCAGTGAGCTCAGGGGGGACATTCAGTACTTC. Amino acid sequence: CAISELRGDIQYF.

The CDR3 here is CSAQDRSSYEQYF. CDR3 DNA sequence: TGCAGTGCGCAGGACAGGAGCTCCTACGAGCAGTACTTC. V gene TRBV20-1 combines with J gene TRBJ2-7; TRBD1 matches at 7 bases. Per the germline V gene, CDR1 is DFQATT and CDR2 is SNEGSKA (reference sequence). V trimming: 6 bases; J trimming: 0 bases; junction bases outside the gene matches: 5. The CDR3 extends over 13 amino acids.

In this sample, this clonotype turned up a few times. The chain recombines TRBV6-1 with TRBJ1-3; the match to TRBD1 covers 7 bases. This CDR3 region has 14 residues. Per the germline V gene, CDR1 is MNHNS and CDR2 is SASEGT. V was pared by 4 bases and J by 7 bases, with 7 bases of the junction left unmatched. The DNA for the CDR3 is TGTGCCAGCAGTGCGACAGGGAATAAGAACACCATATATTTT. Translation gives CASSATGNKNTIYF.

There are many counts of this clonotype. The genes are TRBV27 and TRBJ2-3; perhaps TRBD2 as D (5 bases). The V gene's germline CDR1 is MNHEY and CDR2 SMNVEV (reference sequence). This CDR3 spans 14 amino acids. Trimming shortened V by 7 bases and J by 1 base, and 12 bases separated the two germline ends. CDR3 sequence: CASNLLDGTDTQYF. DNA of the CDR3: TGTGCCAGCAATCTACTAGACGGCACAGATACGCAGTATTTT.

This clonotype was observed a handful of times. V usage is TRBV11-1 and J usage is TRBJ2-5, with 7 bases that match TRBD1. Germline lookup yields CDR1 SGHAT and CDR2 FQDESV (reference sequence). Trimming took 6 bases from V and 6 from J; bases not matched to a gene: 10. The length of the CDR3 is 14 residues. The CDR3 sequence: CASRPTGAWKTQYF. The CDR3 region has the DNA TGTGCCAGCAGACCTACAGGGGCCTGGAAGACCCAGTACTTC. The full variable domain, with the rest looked up from reference TRBV11-1 and TRBJ2-5, is EAEVAQSPRYKITEKSQAVAFWCDPISGHATLYWYRQILGQGPELLVQFQDESVVDDSQLPKDRFSAERLKGVDSTLKIQPAELGDSAMYLCASRPTGAWKTQYFGPGTRLLVL.

Comment on this clonotype: Its ends do not fully match the called genes, so a read error is possible. This chain joins TRBV12-3 or TRBV12-4 and TRBJ2-5; 10 bases match TRBD2. TRBJ2-1 matches the DNA end more closely, so the J call is doubtful. This CDR3 spans 13 amino acids. CDR3 sequence (DNA): TGTGCCAGCATTTTAGCGGGGGGCAATGAGCAGTTCTTC. Its protein is CASILAGGNEQFF.

The chain has TRBV6-5 and TRBJ1-2, with D possibly matching TRBD1 (6 bases). CDR1 MNHEY and CDR2 SVGAGI come from the germline V gene. Trimming stripped 4 bases from V and 7 bases from J, with 16 bases between. The CDR3 covers 14 residues. This CDR3 reads CASSSAGDGSGYTF. CDR3 DNA sequence: TGTGCCAGCAGTTCGGCAGGGGATGGTAGTGGCTACACCTTC.

The chain combines TRBV5-5 with TRBJ1-5, with unresolved D. V was clipped by 4 bases and J by 1 base, with 15 bases between them. The CDR3 extends over 16 amino acids. CDR1 and CDR2 from the germline V gene are SGHKS and YYEKEE (reference sequence). Here the CDR3 reads CASSPGRPLSNQPQHF. The CDR3 region has the DNA TGTGCCAGCAGCCCCGGACGGCCGCTAAGCAATCAGCCCCAGCATTTT.

This clonotype was detected a few times. The chain recombines TRBV3-1 with TRBJ2-2; 8 bases align to TRBD2. The trim removed 1 base at V and 5 bases at J, leaving 6 bases unmatched. Germline CDR1 is LGHDT and CDR2 is YNNKEL (reference sequence). The CDR3 runs to 16 residues. CDR3 sequence reads: CASSQVSGTWTGELFF. CDR3 DNA sequence: TGTGCCAGCAGCCAAGTTAGCGGGACCTGGACCGGGGAGCTGTTTTTT.

This clonotype was counted only a few times. This rearrangement joins TRBV24-1 to TRBJ2-3; D remains ambiguous. The CDR3 is 14 amino acids. CDR1 and CDR2 from the germline V gene are KGHDR and SFDVKD. Trimming removed 3 bases at V and 6 bases at J, with 12 bases between. As DNA, the CDR3 is TGTGCCACCAGTGATCCCACCTCGTCGGATACGCAGTATTTT. Residues: CATSDPTSSDTQYF.

This clonotype occurred a few times. This chain connects TRBV11-2 to TRBJ2-3; the D gene is possibly TRBD1 (5 bases). The V gene's germline CDR1 is SGHAT and CDR2 FQNNGV. Trimming cost V 3 bases and J 4 bases, with 11 bases left between them. CDR3 length: 14 amino acids. The CDR3 spells CASSLRQTPDTQYF. As DNA, the CDR3 is TGTGCCAGCAGCTTGAGACAGACCCCAGATACGCAGTATTTT. Looking up the rest from reference TRBV11-2 and TRBJ2-3 gives the full variable domain: EAGVAQSPRYKIIEKRQSVAFWCNPISGHATLYWYQQILGQGPKLLIQFQNNGVVDDSQLPKDRFSAERLKGVDSTLKIQPAKLEDSAVYLCASSLRQTPDTQYFGPGTRLTVL.

The genes are TRBV6-5 and TRBJ2-5; TRBD1 might be the D (6 bases). The CDR3 extends over 15 amino acids. Germline CDR1 reads MNHEY; CDR2 reads SVGAGI. The V end was cut by 0 bases, the J end by 3 bases, with 11 bases between. CDR3 bases: TGTGCCAGCAGTTACTCGGGACACTCGAAAGAGACCCAGTACTTC. It specifies CASSYSGHSKETQYF.

This clonotype was seen only a few times. The chain joins TRBV7-9 to TRBJ1-1; D is unclear. V was pared by 3 bases and J by 1 base, with 9 bases between. The CDR3 length is 14 residues. Germline assignment: CDR1 SEHNR and CDR2 FQNEAQ (reference sequence). CDR3 residues: CASSFQAGNTEAFF. In nucleotides, the CDR3 is TGTGCCAGCAGCTTCCAGGCTGGGAACACTGAAGCTTTCTTT.